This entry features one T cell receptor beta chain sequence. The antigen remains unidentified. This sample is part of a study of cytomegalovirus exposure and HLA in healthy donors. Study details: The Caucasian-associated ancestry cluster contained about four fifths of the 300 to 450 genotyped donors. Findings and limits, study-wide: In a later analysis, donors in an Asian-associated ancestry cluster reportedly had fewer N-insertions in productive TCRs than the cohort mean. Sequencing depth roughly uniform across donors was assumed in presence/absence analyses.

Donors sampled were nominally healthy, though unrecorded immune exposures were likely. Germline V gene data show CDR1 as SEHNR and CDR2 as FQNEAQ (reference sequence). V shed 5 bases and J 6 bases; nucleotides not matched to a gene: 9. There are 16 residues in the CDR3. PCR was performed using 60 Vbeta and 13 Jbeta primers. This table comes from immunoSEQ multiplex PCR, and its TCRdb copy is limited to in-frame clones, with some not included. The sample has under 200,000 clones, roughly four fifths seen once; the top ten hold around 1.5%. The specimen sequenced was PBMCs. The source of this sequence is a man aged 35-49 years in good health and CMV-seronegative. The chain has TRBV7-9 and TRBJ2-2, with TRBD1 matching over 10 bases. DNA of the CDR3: TGTGCCAGCAGCATAACGGGACAGGGGATCGCCGGGGAGCTGTTTTTT. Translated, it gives CASSITGQGIAGELFF.